The 9 T cell receptor beta chains below all came from one sample that was sequenced in a study of cytotoxic CD8 clonotypes in ibrutinib-treated CLL. Profiling relied on immunoSEQ multiplex PCR, and the TCRdb table lists in-frame clones only, not all of them. In the table there are 140,000 to 150,000 clones, about 78% of which are singletons. Sequences were derived from PBMCs, sampled after 24 months of ibrutinib treatment. The receptors derive from a human donor with chronic lymphocytic leukemia.

The chain recombines TRBV5-4 with TRBJ2-6; 7 bases map to TRBD1. V dropped 4 bases and J dropped 1; count of bases not matched to a gene: 8. Germline V CDR1 and CDR2: SGHNT, YYREEE (reference sequence). This CDR3 has 17 residues. The CDR3 spells CASSPGQAMSGANVLTF. CDR3 in DNA: TGTGCCAGCAGCCCCGGACAGGCCATGTCTGGGGCCAACGTCCTGACTTTC.

V is TRBV10-3 and J is TRBJ1-5; D is unresolved. The CDR3 is 14 amino acids. The V gene lost 7 bases and the J gene lost 5 bases, with 15 bases spanning the gap. Germline V gene lookup returns CDR1 ENHRY and CDR2 SYGVKD. CDR3 nucleotide sequence: TGTGCCATCACCCCCGGCCCCGCGGATCAGCCCCAGCATTTT. Translating it yields CAITPGPADQPQHF.

The rearrangement uses TRBV18 and TRBJ1-1, with D perhaps matching TRBD1 (5 bases). Germline V lookup: CDR1 KGHSH, CDR2 LQKENI. The CDR3 extends over 14 amino acids. V was cut by 2 bases and J by 7 bases, with 14 bases left in between. CDR3 protein: CASSPFPNGGEAFF. In DNA, the CDR3 is TGTGCCAGCTCACCATTCCCGAATGGGGGTGAAGCTTTCTTT.

This rearrangement joins TRBV7-2 to TRBJ2-7; the D gene is possibly TRBD2 (5 bases). The germline V and J ends were trimmed by 1 base and 4 bases, with 14 bases remaining between them. The CDR3 sequence is 15 residues long. The germline gives CDR1 SGHTA, CDR2 FQGNSA. CDR3 protein: CASSLGPLRGYEQYF. CDR3 in DNA: TGTGCCAGCAGCTTAGGTCCCCTCCGAGGGTACGAGCAGTACTTC.

As to this clone: At one end, the junction sequence differs from germline, possibly due to a read error. The rearrangement uses TRBV6-6 and TRBJ1-2; 7 bases are a match to TRBD1. From germline, CDR1 is MNHNY and CDR2 SVGAGI (reference sequence). The CDR3 is 10 amino acids. This chain's CDR3 is CASSQGQRGF. CDR3 coding DNA: TGTGCCAGCAGTCAGGGACAGAGGGGCTTC.

This clone was observed a handful of times. V and J are TRBV5-1 and TRBJ2-3; weak D call: TRBD2 (6 bases). CDR3 length: 12 residues. The germline V gene encodes CDR1 SGHRS and CDR2 YFSETQ. V dropped 6 bases and J dropped 5 bases, with 10 bases sitting between them. CDR3 protein: CASTLRGDTQYF. CDR3 bases: TGCGCCAGCACCCTGCGGGGAGATACGCAGTATTTT. The entire variable domain, with the rest obtained from reference TRBV5-1 and TRBJ2-3, is as follows: KAGVTQTPRYLIKTRGQQVTLSCSPISGHRSVSWYQQTPGQGLQFLFEYFSETQRNKGNFPGRFSGRQFSNSRSEMNVSTLELGDSALYLCASTLRGDTQYFGPGTRLTVL.

The rearrangement joins TRBV28 to TRBJ2-5, with 8 bases fitting TRBD1. Per the germline V gene, CDR1 is MDHEN and CDR2 is SYDVKM. The J segment lost 9 bases and the V segment lost 6 bases, leaving 9 bases of the junction unmatched. CDR3 length equals 13 residues. CDR3 sequence: CASRNGQGGAQYF. CDR3 nucleotide sequence: TGTGCCAGCAGAAACGGACAGGGCGGTGCCCAGTACTTC.

The rearrangement uses TRBV19 and TRBJ1-1; tentative D call: TRBD1 (6 bases). Looked up from germline, CDR1 is LNHDA and CDR2 is SQIVND (reference sequence). The V gene lost 4 bases and the J gene lost 3 bases, with 15 bases spanning the gap. This CDR3 is 15 amino acids long. Here the CDR3 DNA reads TGTGCCAGTAGTAGTCACAGGGCGGGGGACACTGAAGCTTTCTTT. Its translation is CASSSHRAGDTEAFF.

The chain joins TRBV7-3 to TRBJ2-5; D possibly matches TRBD1 or TRBD2 (5 bases each). The germline V and J ends were trimmed by 5 bases and 3 bases, with 16 bases remaining between them. This CDR3 comprises 15 residues. Germline values: CDR1 SGHTA, CDR2 FQGTGA. The CDR3 DNA reads TGTGCCAGCAGCCACCGACCGGGGACGAAAGAGACCCAGTACTTC. Amino acids: CASSHRPGTKETQYF.